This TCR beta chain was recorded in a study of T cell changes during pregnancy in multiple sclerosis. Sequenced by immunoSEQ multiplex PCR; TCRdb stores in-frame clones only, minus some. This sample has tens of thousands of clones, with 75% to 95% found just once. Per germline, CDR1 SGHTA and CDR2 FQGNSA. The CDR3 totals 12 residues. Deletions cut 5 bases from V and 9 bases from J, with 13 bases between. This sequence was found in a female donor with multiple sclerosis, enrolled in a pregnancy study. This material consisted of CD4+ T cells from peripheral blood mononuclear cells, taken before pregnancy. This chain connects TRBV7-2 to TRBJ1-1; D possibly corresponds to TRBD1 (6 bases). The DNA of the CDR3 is TGTGCCAGCAGCCGAGGCGGGGGGCAAGCTTTCTTT. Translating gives CASSRGGGQAFF.